The clone carrying this T cell receptor (beta chain) has at least ten counts. Its antigen remains unknown. TCRdb independently ran MiXCR on the 5' RACE reads; one entry per CDR3 protein. Found here are about 100,000 distinct CDR3 sequences, 5.9% of them singletons; the top ten hold 9.5% to 15%. Germline V lookup: CDR1 SQVTM, CDR2 ANQGSEA. The CDR3 has 11 residues. Trimming stripped 6 bases from V and 7 bases from J, with 9 bases between. The data stem from a study of identical twins. Whole-study findings and limits: Without tracking the same donors, conclusions rested on cross-sectional statistical analysis. A lower insertion count was a feature of abundant cord blood beta clonotypes, with no such feature in memory repertoires. Low generation probability was overrepresented in out-of-frame alpha sequences shared by twins.

V usage is TRBV29-1 and J usage is TRBJ1-4; D unresolved. The TCR was taken from a woman aged 45-60 years in good health. The sample taken for sequencing was memory T cells sorted from blood. The CDR3 coding sequence is TGCAGCGTGTTGTGGGGTGAAAAACTGTTTTTT. This codes for CSVLWGEKLFF. The full variable domain, its missing parts supplied by reference TRBV29-1 and TRBJ1-4, is SAVISQKPSRDICQRGTSLTIQCQVDSQVTMMFWYRQQPGQSLTLIATANQGSEATYESGFVIDKFPISRPNLTFSTLTVSNMSPEDSSIYLCSVLWGEKLFFGSGTQLSVL.